Shown below are 16 T cell receptor beta chains from a single sample sequenced in a study of Ad26.COV2.S vaccination and SARS-CoV-2 variants. The treatment: some 20 received Ad26.COV2.S at low or high dose, single or two shots; 5 received placebo; per-sample allocation not given. At day 63 after the first vaccine or placebo injection, samples were drawn. Using immunoSEQ multiplex PCR, the repertoire was profiled, and TCRdb retains in-frame clones only, with some absent. The repertoire holds about 680,000 clones, with about 89% as singletons. Sequenced here: peripheral blood, sampled in a trial of Ad26.COV2.S vaccine versus placebo. These receptors all come from a person aged 18-60 years who received the Ad26.COV2.S COVID-19 vaccine or a placebo.

V is TRBV5-1 and J is TRBJ1-4; D not certain. Trimming removed 0 bases from V and 4 bases from J, with 10 bases in between. The V gene's germline CDR1 is SGHRS and CDR2 YFSETQ. The length of the CDR3 is 15 residues. CDR3 protein: CASSLGRQINEKLFF. In DNA form, the CDR3 reads TGCGCCAGCAGCTTGGGAAGGCAAATTAATGAAAAACTGTTTTTT.

The chain carries TRBV5-5 and TRBJ2-5, with 9 positions matching TRBD1. This CDR3 is 14 amino acids long. With V trimmed by 3 bases and J by 4 bases, 4 bases remained unmatched. Germline V gives CDR1 SGHKS, CDR2 YYEKEE (reference sequence). CDR3 DNA: TGTGCCAGCAGCTCACTGGGACAGGGAGAGACCCAGTACTTC. Residues: CASSSLGQGETQYF.

J is TRBJ2-5 and V is TRBV7-2, with 16 bases matching TRBD2. This CDR3 is built from 17 residues. Per the germline V gene, CDR1 is SGHTA and CDR2 is FQGNSA. With V trimmed by 4 bases and J by 6 bases, 8 bases remained unmatched. For the CDR3, the DNA is TGTGCCAGCAGCTCCGCGGGACTAGCGGGAGGGTCTAAGACCCAGTACTTC. It encodes CASSSAGLAGGSKTQYF.

The gene calls are TRBV19 and TRBJ2-1; TRBD2 agrees at 10 bases. Germline CDR1 reads LNHDA; CDR2 reads SQIVND (reference sequence). V was clipped by 8 bases and J by 3 bases; unmatched bases: 4. This CDR3 is built from 14 residues. CDR3 DNA sequence: TGTGCCAGTCTATCTAGCGGGGGCTACAATGAGCAGTTCTTC. This translates into CASLSSGGYNEQFF.

Details on this clone: Other DNA variants within this sample encode the same CDR3. The CDR3 region is CASSPSSGNTIYF. The CDR3 region has the DNA TGTGCCAGCAGCCCAAGTTCTGGAAACACCATATATTTT. This chain connects TRBV6-5 to TRBJ1-3; D remains ambiguous. The CDR3 has 13 residues. Germline-derived CDR1 and CDR2 are MNHEY and SVGAGI. V lost 6 bases to trimming and J lost 1 base, with 7 bases between them.

As for this clone: Other DNA sequences in the sample encode the same CDR3. This rearrangement joins TRBV6-5 to TRBJ1-1; D gene unclear. Trimming took off 2 bases at V and 2 bases at J, with 6 bases between the two ends. The CDR3 runs to 13 residues. Germline V gene sequence: CDR1 MNHEY, CDR2 SVGAGI. The CDR3 loop reads CASSYRTNTEAFF. The DNA for the CDR3 is TGTGCCAGCAGTTACCGGACCAACACTGAAGCTTTCTTT.

The gene calls are TRBV24-1 and TRBJ2-5, with 8 positions matching TRBD1. CDR1 and CDR2 (germline): KGHDR, SFDVKD. This CDR3 spans 11 amino acids. V trimming: 9 bases; J trimming: 4 bases; junction bases outside the gene matches: 0. CDR3 residues: CATGQGETQYF. The CDR3 coding sequence is TGTGCCACCGGACAGGGAGAGACCCAGTACTTC.

The genes are TRBV5-1 and TRBJ2-5; D gene ambiguous. CDR3 length: 12 amino acids. Per germline, CDR1 SGHRS and CDR2 YFSETQ. Trimming left V 4 bases short and J 0 bases short, with 4 bases between. The DNA for the CDR3 is TGCGCCAGCAGCGTCTACCAAGAGACCCAGTACTTC. It is translated as CASSVYQETQYF.

V and J are TRBV19 and TRBJ2-7, with 11 bases fitting TRBD1. The germline gives CDR1 LNHDA, CDR2 SQIVND (reference sequence). The CDR3 is made up of 19 amino acids. V gave up 4 bases and J gave up 2 bases; unmatched junction bases: 16. CDR3 sequence reads: CASSRRGQGESRRTYEQYF. The CDR3 coding sequence is TGTGCCAGTAGTAGACGGGGACAGGGGGAAAGCAGAAGGACCTACGAGCAGTACTTC.

In nucleotides, the CDR3 is TGTGCCAGCAGTGAGGACAGAATCTACGAGCAGTACTTC. Residues: CASSEDRIYEQYF. The chain has TRBV6-1 and TRBJ2-7, with a possible D match to TRBD1 (6 bases). The CDR3 has 13 residues. Germline assignment: CDR1 MNHNS and CDR2 SASEGT. V was cut by 3 bases and J by 3 bases, with 9 bases left in between.

V usage is TRBV6-2 or TRBV6-3 and J usage is TRBJ2-1; 9 nucleotides match TRBD2. Germline assignment: CDR1 MNHEY and CDR2 SVGEGT. J was trimmed by 3 bases and V by 0 bases; bases with no gene match: 15. The CDR3 covers 20 residues. As DNA, the CDR3 is TGTGCCAGCAGTTACTCCCTGGGGACTAGCCCCACCTCTAGCTACAATGAGCAGTTCTTC. Translated, it gives CASSYSLGTSPTSSYNEQFF.

The V call is TRBV19, the J call TRBJ1-5; 8 bases align to TRBD1. CDR1 LNHDA and CDR2 SQIVND come from the germline V gene (reference sequence). Trimming cost V 6 bases and J 6 bases; bases outside gene matches: 10. This CDR3 region has 15 residues. CDR3 nucleotides: TGTGCCAGTAGCAAGGGTACAGGGGGTTTTCAGCCCCAGCATTTT. Residues: CASSKGTGGFQPQHF.

This rearrangement joins TRBV11-2 to TRBJ2-7; TRBD1 matches 8 bases. The V and J ends lost 3 bases and 9 bases, in that order; junction bases with no gene match: 13. This CDR3 has 15 residues. Looked up from germline, CDR1 is SGHAT and CDR2 is FQNNGV. The CDR3 DNA follows: TGTGCCAGCAGCTTCCCGGGACAGGCCTATGGGGTGCAGTACTTC. Amino acids: CASSFPGQAYGVQYF.

The rearrangement links TRBV7-6 to TRBJ2-1; D unresolved. The CDR3 covers 11 residues. V dropped 3 bases and J dropped 7 bases, with 4 bases sitting between them. Per germline, CDR1 SGHVS and CDR2 FNYEAQ. CDR3 bases: TGTGCCAGCAGCTTTTCGAATGAGCAGTTCTTC. Protein: CASSFSNEQFF.

Only one count was recorded for this clone. V gene TRBV18 combines with J gene TRBJ2-7; 8 bases fit TRBD2. CDR1 is KGHSH and CDR2 is LQKENI in the germline V gene. The CDR3 totals 15 residues. The trim removed 3 bases at V and 2 bases at J, leaving 6 bases unmatched. CDR3 sequence reads: CASSPGLVLAYEQYF. CDR3 nucleotide sequence: TGTGCCAGCTCACCGGGACTAGTCCTCGCCTACGAGCAGTACTTC.

J is TRBJ1-1 and V is TRBV27, with 8 nucleotides matching TRBD1. The V segment lost 5 bases and the J segment 1 base; nucleotides outside the gene matches: 3. Germline lookup yields CDR1 MNHEY and CDR2 SMNVEV (reference sequence). The CDR3 totals 14 residues. The CDR3 DNA sequence: TGTGCCAGCAGTCCAGGGGGCCGGAACACTGAAGCTTTCTTT. Amino acids: CASSPGGRNTEAFF.